What follows are 30 T cell receptor beta chains derived from one specimen sequenced in a study of breast tumors, draining lymph nodes, adjacent tissues. Breast cancer patients provided tissue from their axillary draining lymph nodes. Each CDR3 protein gets one entry after TCRdb re-called the multiplex PCR reads with MiXCR. The sample includes some 140,000 distinct CDR3 sequences, 20% to 25% of them seen just once. The sample comprised axillary lymph node tissue. The source of these receptors is a female donor with breast cancer. Some clones in this sample may be carry-over from other donors' samples.

This clonotype was found many times. This chain joins TRBV6-1 and TRBJ2-7, with D possibly TRBD1 on 5 matching bases. V was pared by 8 bases and J by 1 base, with 12 bases between. The CDR3 consists of 13 residues. Germline V gene sequence: CDR1 MNHNS, CDR2 SASEGT. The CDR3: CASSKGQSYEQYF. The CDR3 DNA follows: TGTGCCAGCTCGAAGGGGCAGTCCTACGAGCAGTACTTC.

Points on this clonotype: This may arise from a read error, as a much more abundant clone is one base away. V gene TRBV20-1 combines with J gene TRBJ2-3; TRBD2 matches 8 bases. This CDR3 has 14 residues. CDR1 and CDR2 from the germline V gene are DFQATT and SNEGSKA (reference sequence). The CDR3 is CSVRPGGPGDTRYF. The CDR3 DNA sequence: TGCAGTGTTAGGCCGGGAGGGCCTGGGGATACGCGGTATTTT.

This clonotype showed up many times. V and J are TRBV2 and TRBJ2-7; D is ambiguous. The CDR3 contains 15 residues. In germline, CDR1 is SNHLY, CDR2 FYNNEI. The ends were cut back, 6 bases at V and 0 bases at J, with 15 bases in the middle. The CDR3 DNA reads TGTGCCAGCAGCCTACAAAACAGTCCCTCCTACGAGCAGTACTTC. Translating it yields CASSLQNSPSYEQYF.

There are many counts of this clonotype. The gene calls are TRBV5-1 and TRBJ1-3, with D possibly being TRBD1 (5 bases). Trimming stripped 3 bases from V and 0 bases from J, with 16 bases between. In germline, CDR1 is SGHRS, CDR2 YFSETQ. The CDR3 covers 17 residues. The CDR3 DNA reads as TGCGCCAGCAGCTCTTTCGCCGGGACCGCCTCTGGAAACACCATATATTTT. Translating gives CASSSFAGTASGNTIYF.

This clonotype has a count of ten or more. The rearrangement uses TRBV4-1 and TRBJ2-7, with D tentatively TRBD2 (6 bases). Deletions cut 2 bases from V and 7 bases from J, with 15 bases between. The germline gives CDR1 MGHRA, CDR2 YSYEKL. The CDR3 loop spans 14 amino acids. The CDR3 is CASSQTPGLREQYF. As DNA, the CDR3 is TGCGCCAGCAGCCAAACACCGGGACTTCGGGAGCAGTACTTC.

The V gene is TRBV27, the J gene TRBJ1-2; D may be TRBD1 (5 bases). CDR3 length: 13 amino acids. Trimming shortened V by 10 bases and J by 1 base, and 13 bases separated the two germline ends. The germline gives CDR1 MNHEY, CDR2 SMNVEV (reference sequence). CDR3 amino acids: CATRGTINYGYTF. The CDR3 DNA reads TGTGCCACCCGAGGGACGATTAACTATGGCTACACCTTC.

This clonotype was recorded many times. This chain joins TRBV10-3 and TRBJ2-7, with 7 nucleotides matching TRBD1. The V segment lost 10 bases and the J segment 2 bases; nucleotides outside the gene matches: 5. The CDR3 consists of 12 residues. Germline loops: CDR1 ENHRY, CDR2 SYGVKD. The CDR3 protein is CATGTDAYEQYF. The DNA of the CDR3 is TGTGCCACCGGGACAGACGCCTACGAGCAGTACTTC.

As for this clonotype: Germline is not matched at one junction end, which may reflect a read error. The rearrangement joins TRBV2 to TRBJ2-7, with D possibly being TRBD1 or TRBD2 (5 bases each). The CDR3 has 18 amino acids. The V gene's germline CDR1 is SNHLY and CDR2 FYNNEI. DNA for the CDR3: TGCGCCAGCAGCCAAGTTGACTTCGTGCCAGGGAGCCTCTACGAGCAGTACTTC. Translated: CASSQVDFVPGSLYEQYF.

This clonotype has a handful of counts. The chain is built from TRBV30 and TRBJ2-3, with D possibly being TRBD2 (5 bases). Germline V lookup: CDR1 GTSNPN, CDR2 SVGIG (reference sequence). The CDR3 loop spans 17 amino acids. V was shortened by 0 bases and J by 5 bases, with 21 bases between the two germline ends. CDR3 coding DNA: TGTGCCTGGAGTGTCCTGAGTAGCCGGAGACGGGGAGATACGCAGTATTTT. It is translated as CAWSVLSSRRRGDTQYF.

This clonotype has ten or more counts. V is TRBV6-2 or TRBV6-3 and J is TRBJ1-2; D is possibly TRBD1 (5 bases). This CDR3 spans 13 amino acids. V dropped 7 bases and J dropped 3 bases, with 12 bases sitting between them. Germline CDR1 is MNHEY and CDR2 is SVGEGT. In DNA form, the CDR3 reads TGTGCCAGCAATTTAGGAGGGGACTATGGCTACACCTTC. Translating gives CASNLGGDYGYTF.

For this clonotype: A read error is possible here, since a much larger clone lies one base away. The rearrangement links TRBV19 to TRBJ2-1; 12 nucleotides line up with TRBD2. V gave up 7 bases and J gave up 0 bases; unmatched junction bases: 19. CDR3 length: 21 amino acids. CDR1 and CDR2 from the germline V gene are LNHDA and SQIVND (reference sequence). The CDR3 DNA reads TGTGCCAGTAAAACAGCTCCTCTAGCGGGAGGGCCAACGAGCTCCTACAATGAGCAGTTCTTC. Its translation is CASKTAPLAGGPTSSYNEQFF.

This clonotype was counted ten times or more. This chain uses TRBV20-1 with TRBJ2-7; no reliable D call. Germline-derived CDR1 and CDR2 are DFQATT and SNEGSKA (reference sequence). The CDR3 loop spans 12 amino acids. V was shortened by 5 bases and J by 6 bases, with 14 bases between the two germline ends. CDR3 nucleotides: TGCAGTGCTCCTCGTGACGGCCTCGAGCAGTACTTC. It specifies CSAPRDGLEQYF.

The rearrangement uses TRBV3-1 and TRBJ1-2, with D uncertain. The CDR3 is 14 amino acids. Germline-derived CDR1 and CDR2 are LGHDT and YNNKEL (reference sequence). V was shortened by 1 base and J by 1 base, with 7 bases between the two germline ends. CDR3 sequence: CASSQGVGNYGYTF. In DNA form, the CDR3 reads TGTGCCAGCAGCCAAGGAGTGGGTAACTATGGCTACACCTTC.

This clonotype qualifies as medium-sized. The chain has TRBV20-1 and TRBJ2-7, with 9 positions matching TRBD2. Germline CDR1 and CDR2: DFQATT and SNEGSKA (reference sequence). This CDR3 region has 14 residues. V dropped 8 bases and J dropped 4; count of bases not matched to a gene: 12. CDR3 region: CSTYWAGGPYEQYF. The DNA of the CDR3 is TGCAGTACTTATTGGGCGGGAGGGCCGTACGAGCAGTACTTC.

About this clonotype itself: Being one base from a much bigger clone, this may be a read error. The chain links TRBV6-5 to TRBJ2-3; 14 bases map to TRBD2. The CDR3 has 19 residues. The ends lost 6 bases at V and 2 bases at J; junction bases unmatched: 13. The germline V gene encodes CDR1 MNHEY and CDR2 SVGAGI. The CDR3 loop is CASSALSLGLAGATDTQYF. In DNA, the CDR3 is TGTGCCAGCAGCGCACTTTCTCTGGGACTAGCGGGAGCCACAGATACGCAGTATTTT.

Notes on this clonotype: No conserved phenylalanine or tryptophan ends this CDR3, so it is likely a read error. This chain connects TRBV2 to TRBJ1-6; D unresolved. V was clipped by 6 bases and J by 10 bases, with 22 bases between them. The CDR3 is made up of 16 amino acids. Per the germline V gene, CDR1 is SNHLY and CDR2 is FYNNEI. The CDR3 protein is CASSQGSETGGSPLHY. In DNA form, the CDR3 reads TGTGCCAGCAGCCAAGGGAGTGAAACGGGAGGATCACCCCTCCACTAT.

This clonotype was found many times. The V call is TRBV25-1, the J call TRBJ2-7; 8 bases line up with TRBD1. J gave up 1 base and V 3 bases, and 5 bases lay outside the gene matches. Germline assignment: CDR1 MGHDK and CDR2 SYGVNS. CDR3 length equals 15 residues. CDR3 coding DNA: TGTGCCAGCAGTGACCTTACAGGGGGTTCCTACGAGCAGTACTTC. Translating it yields CASSDLTGGSYEQYF.

CDR3: CASSQGVRGSYIGELFF. The DNA for the CDR3 is TGTGCCAGCAGCCAAGGGGTCCGGGGGTCTTATATCGGGGAGCTGTTTTTT. V usage is TRBV11-2 and J usage is TRBJ2-2; possible D gene TRBD2, 6 bases. Germline assignment: CDR1 SGHAT and CDR2 FQNNGV. V lost 5 bases and J lost 7, with 23 bases in between. The CDR3 sequence is 17 residues long.

This clonotype was counted many times. The chain uses TRBV30 and TRBJ2-7; the D gene could be TRBD1 or TRBD2 (5 bases each). Deletions cut 5 bases from V and 7 bases from J, with 18 bases between. This CDR3 spans 13 amino acids. Germline V gene lookup returns CDR1 GTSNPN and CDR2 SVGIG (reference sequence). The CDR3 nucleotides read TGTGCCTGGTCCGGGACGACTATATGGGAGCAGTACTTC. This sequence encodes CAWSGTTIWEQYF.

As regards this clonotype: The missing conserved phenylalanine or tryptophan at the end of this CDR3 makes a read error likely. This chain joins TRBV4-1 and TRBJ2-5, with 10 bases fitting TRBD2. The V segment lost 4 bases and the J segment 5 bases; nucleotides outside the gene matches: 7. The CDR3 sequence is 15 residues long. CDR1 and CDR2 from the germline V gene are MGHRA and YSYEKL. The CDR3 reads CASSPGISGGETQYS. The CDR3 bases are TGCGCCAGCAGCCCGGGGATTAGCGGGGGGGAGACCCAGTACTCC.

This clonotype was seen ten or more times. This chain connects TRBV20-1 to TRBJ1-6; TRBD1 is a possible D gene (6 bases). The germline V gene encodes CDR1 DFQATT and CDR2 SNEGSKA (reference sequence). V shed 3 bases and J shed 9 bases, with 12 bases lying between them. The CDR3 spans 13 residues. The CDR3: CSASGRGSSPLHF. CDR3 sequence (DNA): TGCAGTGCTAGTGGCAGGGGTAGTTCACCCCTCCACTTT.

As concerns this clonotype: Likely a read error: the CDR3 ends without its conserved phenylalanine or tryptophan. V gene TRBV10-3 combines with J gene TRBJ2-7; perhaps TRBD1 as D (5 bases). This CDR3 contains 16 residues. Germline values: CDR1 ENHRY, CDR2 SYGVKD. CDR3 DNA sequence: TGTGTCATCAGTACTACAGACAGTGGTAATCCCTACGAGCAGTACTCC. The encoded protein is CVISTTDSGNPYEQYS.

The chain is built from TRBV18 and TRBJ2-7, with D maybe TRBD2 (5 bases). CDR1 is KGHSH and CDR2 is LQKENI in the germline V gene. The ends were cut back, 6 bases at V and 7 bases at J, with 22 bases in the middle. The CDR3 is made up of 15 amino acids. CDR3 sequence: CASSDSPDLRLEQYF. CDR3 coding DNA: TGTGCCAGCTCGGACTCCCCGGACCTGCGTCTTGAGCAGTACTTC.

This clonotype was found many times. The gene calls are TRBV30 and TRBJ2-7; 10 bases align to TRBD2. With 7 bases clipped from V and 4 bases from J, the junction kept 13 bases outside the gene matches. In germline, CDR1 is GTSNPN, CDR2 SVGIG (reference sequence). The CDR3 extends over 15 amino acids. The CDR3 sequence is CAFNPGTSDSYEQYF. The CDR3 DNA is TGTGCCTTCAATCCAGGGACTAGCGATTCTTACGAGCAGTACTTC.

Remarks on this clonotype: This may stem from a read error, because a much larger clone lies one nucleotide away. The chain links TRBV7-9 to TRBJ2-6, with D hard to call. The length of the CDR3 is 11 residues. The germline V gene has CDR1 SEHNR and CDR2 FQNEAQ (reference sequence). The CDR3 DNA reads as TGTGCCAGCTCTAGGGCCAACGTCCTGACTTTC. Its translation is CASSRANVLTF. The whole variable domain, filled in from reference TRBV7-9 and TRBJ2-6, reads DTGVSQNPRHKITKRGQNVTFRCDPISEHNRLYWYRQTLGQGPEFLTYFQNEAQLEKSRLLSDRFSAERPKGSFSTLEIQRTEQGDSAMYLCASSRANVLTFGAGSRLTVL.

The table lists this clonotype with many counts. The chain couples TRBV30 to TRBJ2-7; TRBD2 might be the D (5 bases). Trimming shortened V by 0 bases and J by 1 base, and 7 bases separated the two germline ends. The CDR3 covers 13 residues. CDR1 GTSNPN and CDR2 SVGIG come from the germline V gene (reference sequence). CDR3 residues: CAWSVAVSYEQYF. The CDR3 DNA reads as TGTGCCTGGAGTGTAGCGGTTTCCTACGAGCAGTACTTC. The variable domain in full, completed from reference TRBV30 and TRBJ2-7, reads SQTIHQWPATLVQPVGSPLSLECTVEGTSNPNLYWYRQAAGRGLQLLFYSVGIGQISSEVPQNLSASRPQDRQFILSSKKLLLSDSGFYLCAWSVAVSYEQYFGPGTRLTVT.

Concerning this clonotype itself: It may be a read error: a sequence one base away is much more abundant. V usage is TRBV28 and J usage is TRBJ1-6; D gene unclear. Trimming took 6 bases from V and 6 from J, leaving 12 bases between them. The CDR3 runs to 14 residues. Germline V gene lookup returns CDR1 MDHEN and CDR2 SYDVKM. Here the CDR3 reads CASSSPGVNSPLHF. The CDR3 nucleotides read TGTGCCAGCAGCTCCCCGGGCGTTAATTCACCCCTCCACTTT.

With respect to this clonotype: This may arise from a read error, as a much more abundant clone is one base away. The chain links TRBV27 to TRBJ2-7; 9 nucleotides match TRBD2. CDR3 length: 17 residues. J was trimmed by 5 bases and V by 8 bases; bases with no gene match: 19. The germline gives CDR1 MNHEY, CDR2 SMNVEV (reference sequence). CDR3 residues: CASPYLSGLAKVHEQYF. CDR3 nucleotides: TGTGCCAGCCCCTACCTTAGCGGACTAGCGAAGGTCCACGAGCAGTACTTC.

The table lists this clonotype with many counts. The rearrangement uses TRBV3-1 and TRBJ1-6; a possible D gene is TRBD1 (6 bases). Germline V lookup: CDR1 LGHDT, CDR2 YNNKEL (reference sequence). The CDR3 is made up of 15 amino acids. Trimming removed 2 bases at V and 7 bases at J, with 12 bases between. CDR3 coding DNA: TGTGCCAGCAGCCAATTCAAGGGGGGCAATTCACCCCTCCACTTT. Protein product: CASSQFKGGNSPLHF.

This clonotype was counted at least ten times. The V call is TRBV5-6, the J call TRBJ1-2; 10 bases are a match to TRBD1. Per germline, CDR1 SGHDT and CDR2 YYEEEE. CDR3 length equals 15 residues. With 4 bases clipped from V and 6 bases from J, the junction kept 9 bases outside the gene matches. The DNA of the CDR3 is TGTGCCAGCAGCCATGGACAGGGGGGCGCTGATGGCTACACCTTC. Its translation: CASSHGQGGADGYTF.